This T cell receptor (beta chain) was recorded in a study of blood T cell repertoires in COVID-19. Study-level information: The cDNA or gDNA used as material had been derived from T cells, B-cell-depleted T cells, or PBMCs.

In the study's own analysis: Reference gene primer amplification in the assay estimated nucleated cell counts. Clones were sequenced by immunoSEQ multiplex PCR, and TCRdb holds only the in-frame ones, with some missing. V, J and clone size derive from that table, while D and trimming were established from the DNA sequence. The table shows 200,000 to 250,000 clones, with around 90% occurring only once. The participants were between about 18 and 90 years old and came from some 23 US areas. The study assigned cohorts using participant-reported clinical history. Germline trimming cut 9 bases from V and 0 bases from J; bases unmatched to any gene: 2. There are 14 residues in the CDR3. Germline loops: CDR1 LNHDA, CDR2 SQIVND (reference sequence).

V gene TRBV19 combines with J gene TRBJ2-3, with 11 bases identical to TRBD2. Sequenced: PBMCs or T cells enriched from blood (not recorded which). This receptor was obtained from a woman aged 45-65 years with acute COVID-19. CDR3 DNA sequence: TGTGCCAGCAGGACTAGCGGGAGCACAGATACGCAGTATTTT. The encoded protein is CASRTSGSTDTQYF.